The sequence of this TCR beta chain was determined in a study of blood T cell repertoires in COVID-19. Study context: Material from acute and convalescent COVID-19 was sourced from the United States, Italy and Spain. The analysed material was cDNA or gDNA that came from T cells, B-cell-depleted T cells, or PBMCs.

This CDR3 has 14 residues. V lost 5 bases, J lost 4 bases, and 5 bases stayed unmatched. CDR1 and CDR2 from the germline V gene are SGHTA and FQGNSA. As processed by the authors: Reference gene primer amplification gave nucleated cell count estimates. The table came from immunoSEQ multiplex PCR; TCRdb's copy has only in-frame clones and leaves some out. V and J calls and clone size are as listed in that table; D and trimming were resolved from the DNA. This sample has under 80,000 clones, with 83% found just once. This TCR was sampled from a man older than 75 with acute or convalescent COVID-19. The sample comprised peripheral blood. This rearrangement joins TRBV7-2 to TRBJ1-1; 9 nucleotides match TRBD1. The CDR3 DNA sequence: TGTGCCAGCAGCCCTGGACAGGGGCTCACTGAAGCTTTCTTT. Translation: CASSPGQGLTEAFF.